Described below is a single T cell receptor beta chain sequence and its context. Its antigen is unknown. The record originates from a study of cytomegalovirus exposure and HLA in healthy donors. Regarding the study as a whole: Accurate prediction of HLA-A and HLA-B alleles (for most subjects) was reportedly achieved from TCR beta sequences. In the analysis, some V segments, TRBV6-2 and TRBV6-3 included, were excluded as indistinguishable. Presence/absence analyses took donor sequencing depth as roughly uniform. A later analysis found common viral pathogens apparently linked to several of the most significant clusters.

V lost 8 bases and J 7 bases, leaving 20 bases between the germline ends. The CDR3 loop spans 15 amino acids. Germline values: CDR1 SNHLY, CDR2 FYNNEI. The PCR ran on 60 Vbeta and 13 Jbeta primers. This table comes from immunoSEQ multiplex PCR, and its TCRdb copy is limited to in-frame clones, with some not included. Of some 120,000 clones in the sample, roughly 70% are singletons; the top ten hold roughly 0.9%. Sequenced input: PBMCs. This TCR came from a woman between 25 and 40 years old in good health and CMV-seronegative. The chain has TRBV2 and TRBJ1-4; D is possibly TRBD1 (5 bases). This chain's CDR3 is CASSPAGGWGEKLFF. The CDR3 coding sequence is TGTGCCAGCTCCCCGGCCGGGGGATGGGGTGAAAAACTGTTTTTT. Full variable domain (rest looked up from reference TRBV2 and TRBJ1-4): EPEVTQTPSHQVTQMGQEVILRCVPISNHLYFYWYRQILGQKVEFLVSFYNNEISEKSEIFDDQFSVERPDGSNFTLKIRSTKLEDSAMYFCASSPAGGWGEKLFFGSGTQLSVL.